These T cell receptor beta chains were read from a single sample in a study of CD8 T cells in ankylosing spondylitis. MiXCR, applied by TCRdb to the 5' RACE reads, yields one record per CDR3 protein. The table has about 700,000 distinct CDR3 sequences, around a fifth seen once. Sequencing used blood, either unsorted or a sorted T cell fraction (not recorded which). All receptors derive from a male donor with ankylosing spondylitis. The conserved cysteine and the conserved F or W are not part of the CDR3 here.

J | V | length | CDR3
TRBJ1-5 | TRBV20-1 | 11 | SAPPGSNQPQH
TRBJ1-3 | TRBV7-6 | 14 | ASSPWTGAAGNTIY
TRBJ2-1 | TRBV2 | 13 | ASSRTGDSYNEQF
TRBJ1-5 | TRBV2 | 14 | ASSEQGGMNNQPQH
TRBJ2-3 | TRBV5-6 | 15 | ASSLGGLPPQKDTQY
TRBJ2-7 | TRBV5-1 | 13 | ASSDGQGAPREQY
TRBJ2-1 | TRBV18 | 16 | ASSPPLRLAVSYNEQF
TRBJ2-7 | TRBV4-1 | 13 | ASSSLTSGSYEQY
TRBJ2-1 | TRBV27 | 16 | ASSLTGTSGLSYNEQF
TRBJ2-1 | TRBV21-1 | 16 | ASSKVGDREKRYNEQF
TRBJ2-3 | TRBV3-1 | 12 | ASSRSVTEDTQY
TRBJ1-5 | TRBV27 | 15 | ASSQLKVTGANQPQH
TRBJ1-4 | TRBV12-3/TRBV12-4 | 11 | ASSFRYAEKLF
TRBJ2-3 | TRBV12-3/TRBV12-4 | 15 | ASSLMTSGRGADTQY
TRBJ1-1 | TRBV18 | 10 | ASSTTHTEAF
TRBJ1-5 | TRBV7-9 | 10 | ASSLGGAPQH
TRBJ1-1 | TRBV5-1 | 13 | ASSLAGTGWAEAF
TRBJ2-2 | TRBV4-2 | 13 | ASSQVEGDTGELF
TRBJ2-1 | TRBV11-2 | 15 | ASSSSQLAGTYNEQF
TRBJ1-1 | TRBV12-3/TRBV12-4 | 11 | ASLSGGRTEAF
TRBJ2-2 | TRBV2 | 13 | ASSKGLAGTGELF
TRBJ2-1 | TRBV12-3/TRBV12-4 | 10 | ASSQGLVGPF
TRBJ2-3 | TRBV12-3/TRBV12-4 | 19 | ASSFRLGGGTSGSFSDTQY
TRBJ2-5 | TRBV10-2 | 19 | ASSPPVRSGGAYGDQETQY
TRBJ2-7 | TRBV4-1 | 13 | ASSQESHPGGEQY
TRBJ1-1 | TRBV9 | 13 | ASSGAGLSDTEAF
TRBJ2-3 | TRBV7-8 | 13 | ASSLLPAGTDTQY
TRBJ2-7 | TRBV15 | 12 | ATSRGQGGYEQY
TRBJ1-2 | TRBV6-2/TRBV6-3 | 14 | ASRGVRAGANYGYT
TRBJ1-3 | TRBV12-3/TRBV12-4 | 13 | ASSKQFVAGNTIY
TRBJ1-5 | TRBV7-9 | 14 | ASSLVSLGGNQPQH
TRBJ1-4 | TRBV28 | 13 | ASSFGQATNEKLF
TRBJ2-2 | TRBV27 | 14 | ASSLGSSGNTGELF
TRBJ2-1 | TRBV24-1 | 17 | ATSDPGLAGGSSYNEQF